The next 24 T cell receptor beta chains were all read from a single sample in a study of blood T cell repertoires in COVID-19. Profiling relied on immunoSEQ multiplex PCR, and the TCRdb table lists in-frame clones only, not all of them. The sample has 160,000 or so clones; approximately 84% are singletons. Source material: PBMCs or T cells enriched from blood (not recorded which). The receptors derive from a human donor with acute COVID-19. The donor label of this sample is uncertain.

A single count supports this clone. The rearrangement joins TRBV6-5 to TRBJ2-3, with 7 bases matching TRBD1. With V trimmed by 5 bases and J by 6 bases, 11 bases remained unmatched. The germline gives CDR1 MNHEY, CDR2 SVGAGI. The CDR3 has 15 amino acids. The CDR3 nucleotides read TGTGCCAGCAGTCCGGACAGGACCACTCTGGATACGCAGTATTTT. Its translation is CASSPDRTTLDTQYF.

This chain joins TRBV27 and TRBJ2-1; a possible D gene is TRBD2 (7 bases). V was shortened by 5 bases and J by 5 bases, with 22 bases between the two germline ends. The CDR3 runs 17 residues. Germline V gene data show CDR1 as MNHEY and CDR2 as SMNVEV (reference sequence). The chain's CDR3 is CASSSPLWGGAHNEQFF. CDR3 bases: TGTGCCAGCAGTAGCCCTCTTTGGGGGGGGGCCCACAATGAGCAGTTCTTC.

The rearrangement joins TRBV12-3 or TRBV12-4 to TRBJ2-2; D is uncertain. The CDR3 is 12 amino acids. Between the trimmed V and J ends, which lost 3 bases and 6 bases, there was a span of 5 bases. For the CDR3, the DNA is TGTGCCAGCAGTTTTTTCGCCGGGGAGCTGTTTTTT. Encoded protein: CASSFFAGELFF.

The DNA of the CDR3 is TGTGCCAGCAGCCCACAGGGGTGGGGGGAAGCTTTCTTT. This sequence encodes CASSPQGWGEAFF. This chain connects TRBV5-4 to TRBJ1-1, with 7 bases aligning to TRBD1. J was trimmed by 8 bases and V by 4 bases; bases with no gene match: 8. The V gene's germline CDR1 is SGHNT and CDR2 YYREEE (reference sequence). There are 13 residues in the CDR3.

Details on this clone: This sample includes further DNA sequences coding for the same CDR3. The chain recombines TRBV5-5 with TRBJ1-5, with TRBD1 matching over 8 bases. CDR1 and CDR2 from the germline V gene are SGHKS and YYEKEE (reference sequence). The J segment lost 0 bases and the V segment lost 1 base, leaving 3 bases of the junction unmatched. This CDR3 is 16 amino acids long. As DNA, the CDR3 is TGTGCCAGCAGCTTGACAGGGGGTGATAGCAATCAGCCCCAGCATTTT. Residues: CASSLTGGDSNQPQHF.

The chain has TRBV3-1 (or the pseudogene TRBV3-2) and TRBJ1-2; 7 bases are shared with TRBD1. After removal of 3 bases from V and 6 bases from J, the junction contained 13 bases not matched to a gene. The CDR3 is 16 residues long. The germline V gene encodes CDR1 LGHDT and CDR2 YNNKEL (reference sequence). The CDR3 loop reads CASSQGPDRLGDGYTF. The CDR3 DNA sequence: TGTGCCAGCAGCCAGGGCCCGGACAGGCTAGGGGATGGCTACACCTTC.

The chain recombines TRBV12-3 or TRBV12-4 with TRBJ1-2, with TRBD1 identical over 8 bases. V shed 5 bases, J shed 8 bases, and the junction held 7 bases outside the gene matches. This CDR3 is 13 amino acids long. The CDR3 DNA is TGTGCCAGCAGTCCCTCAGACAGGGGCGGCTACACCTTC. Encoded protein: CASSPSDRGGYTF.

The chain is built from TRBV5-1 and TRBJ1-1, with D possibly matching TRBD1 (6 bases). Deletions cut 0 bases from V and 4 bases from J, with 10 bases between. Per the germline V gene, CDR1 is SGHRS and CDR2 is YFSETQ. The CDR3 is made up of 14 amino acids. The CDR3 nucleotides are TGCGCCAGCAGCTTGGAGGCACAGGGCACTGAAGCTTTCTTT. Its translation: CASSLEAQGTEAFF.

The genes are TRBV27 and TRBJ2-6; D possibly corresponds to TRBD1 (6 bases). This CDR3 is 16 amino acids long. Germline loops: CDR1 MNHEY, CDR2 SMNVEV (reference sequence). Trimming shortened V by 5 bases and J by 1 base, and 12 bases separated the two germline ends. This CDR3 reads CASSPTGSSGANVLTF. As DNA, the CDR3 is TGTGCCAGCAGTCCGACAGGTTCGTCTGGGGCCAACGTCCTGACTTTC.

This sequence joins TRBV5-4 and TRBJ1-2, with TRBD1 matching 9 bases. Germline loops: CDR1 SGHNT, CDR2 YYREEE (reference sequence). The CDR3 sequence is 15 residues long. Germline trimming cut 4 bases from V and 6 bases from J; bases unmatched to any gene: 10. The CDR3 protein is CASSPPTGGPNGYTF. CDR3 nucleotides: TGTGCCAGCAGCCCACCAACAGGGGGCCCTAATGGCTACACCTTC.

This chain links TRBV6-5 with TRBJ2-7; a weak D match, TRBD1 (7 bases). Germline V lookup: CDR1 MNHEY, CDR2 SVGAGI. This CDR3 is 14 amino acids long. Trimming cost V 0 bases and J 6 bases, with 12 bases left between them. The CDR3 DNA reads as TGTGCCAGCAGTTACTCGAGTCAGGGGGGCGAGCAGTACTTC. Translating it yields CASSYSSQGGEQYF.

Written as DNA, the CDR3 is TGTGCCAGCAGTTTCGGGACAGGGAGCTACGAGCAGTACTTC. Its protein is CASSFGTGSYEQYF. The chain is built from TRBV27 and TRBJ2-7, with TRBD1 identical over 9 bases. The CDR3 totals 14 residues. Germline V lookup: CDR1 MNHEY, CDR2 SMNVEV (reference sequence). The J segment lost 3 bases and the V segment lost 3 bases, leaving 3 bases of the junction unmatched.

The chain combines TRBV5-1 with TRBJ1-1; D is ambiguous. Per the germline V gene, CDR1 is SGHRS and CDR2 is YFSETQ. CDR3 length: 11 residues. Trimming cost V 0 bases and J 7 bases, with 4 bases left between them. The CDR3 nucleotides are TGCGCCAGCAGCTTGGGAGTTGAAGCTTTCTTT. Amino acids: CASSLGVEAFF.

The chain recombines TRBV18 with TRBJ2-6; 9 nucleotides line up with TRBD1. J lost 0 bases, V lost 4 bases, and 7 bases had no gene match. The CDR3 sequence is 18 residues long. Germline V gene lookup returns CDR1 KGHSH and CDR2 LQKENI. The CDR3 DNA follows: TGTGCCAGCTCACTCTCCGGGACAGGGATCTCTGGGGCCAACGTCCTGACTTTC. Translated, it gives CASSLSGTGISGANVLTF.

The chain couples TRBV15 to TRBJ2-5; D ambiguous. The germline V and J ends were trimmed by 0 bases and 4 bases, with 9 bases remaining between them. The CDR3 is 14 amino acids. Germline V lookup: CDR1 LNHNV, CDR2 YYDKDF (reference sequence). The CDR3 DNA reads as TGTGCCACCAGCAGAGATACCAGAAGAGAGACCCAGTACTTC. Amino acids: CATSRDTRRETQYF.

The sample holds a few counts of this clone. The rearrangement links TRBV5-1 to TRBJ2-3; 10 bases agree with TRBD1. CDR1 and CDR2 from the germline V gene are SGHRS and YFSETQ. V gave up 4 bases and J gave up 4 bases; unmatched junction bases: 3. The CDR3 loop spans 14 amino acids. In DNA, the CDR3 is TGCGCCAGCAGCCCGGGACAGGGGCCAGATACGCAGTATTTT. As protein: CASSPGQGPDTQYF.

The V and J genes are TRBV28 and TRBJ1-1; D is unresolved. Deletions cut 5 bases from V and 11 bases from J, with 24 bases between. CDR1 and CDR2 (germline): MDHEN, SYDVKM. CDR3 length equals 15 residues. For the CDR3, the DNA is TGTGCCAGCAGTGCCCCGACTAGCCCCCTAACGACGGCTTTCTTT. Its protein is CASSAPTSPLTTAFF.

V and J are TRBV19 and TRBJ2-7; 8 bases are a match to TRBD1. After removal of 6 bases from V and 0 bases from J, the junction contained 4 bases not matched to a gene. Germline CDR1 and CDR2: LNHDA and SQIVND (reference sequence). CDR3 length: 14 amino acids. DNA of the CDR3: TGTGCCAGTAGCACAGGGGGAAGCTCCTACGAGCAGTACTTC. Protein: CASSTGGSSYEQYF.

The chain couples TRBV23-1 to TRBJ2-7; 10 nucleotides line up with TRBD1. TRBV23-1 is noted as an ORF with a role that remains uncertain. Trimming cost V 3 bases and J 2 bases; bases outside gene matches: 10. CDR3 length: 17 amino acids. CDR3 amino acids: CASSHTSTGTGAYEQYF. The CDR3 DNA reads TGCGCCAGCAGTCATACGTCAACGGGGACAGGGGCCTACGAGCAGTACTTC.

The chain combines TRBV7-9 with TRBJ2-7, with D hard to call. The CDR3 totals 13 residues. CDR1 and CDR2 from the germline V gene are SEHNR and FQNEAQ (reference sequence). Trimming took off 6 bases at V and 3 bases at J, with 12 bases between the two ends. CDR3 nucleotide sequence: TGTGCCAGCAGTGCCGGGTCATACTACGAGCAGTACTTC. This gives the protein CASSAGSYYEQYF.

The sample holds one count of this clone. One junction end does not reproduce the germline sequence, and a read error may be involved. This chain connects TRBV19 to TRBJ2-7; 9 bases map to TRBD1. The germline CDR1 and CDR2 sequences are LNHDA and SQIVND (reference sequence). The CDR3 is 15 amino acids. DNA for the CDR3: TGTGCCAGTAGTATAGCGGGACAGGGATCCTACGAACAGTACTTC. It is translated as CASSIAGQGSYEQYF.

The rearrangement uses TRBV5-8 and TRBJ1-1, with 7 bases aligning to TRBD1. The V segment lost 1 base and the J segment 2 bases; nucleotides outside the gene matches: 2. The germline gives CDR1 SGHTS, CDR2 YDEGEE. CDR3 length equals 14 residues. This chain's CDR3 is CASSLRGGNTEAFF. CDR3 coding DNA: TGTGCCAGCAGCTTGCGAGGGGGCAACACTGAAGCTTTCTTT.

This chain joins TRBV4-1 and TRBJ2-7, with 9 bases matching TRBD1. The CDR3 has 16 amino acids. J was trimmed by 5 bases and V by 2 bases; bases with no gene match: 10. The V gene's germline CDR1 is MGHRA and CDR2 YSYEKL. CDR3 amino acids: CASSQPFRDRAHEQYF. CDR3 bases: TGCGCCAGCAGCCAACCTTTCCGGGACAGGGCCCACGAGCAGTACTTC.

The CDR3 nucleotides read TGTGCCAGCAGCTTAGGCAGGGTTGCCGGGGAGCTGTTTTTT. It specifies CASSLGRVAGELFF. The V gene is TRBV7-8, the J gene TRBJ2-2; D perhaps matches TRBD1 (5 bases). V was clipped by 1 base and J by 6 bases, with 9 bases between them. Germline V gene lookup returns CDR1 SGHVS and CDR2 FQNEAQ. CDR3 size: 14 residues.